This T cell receptor beta chain was sequenced during a study of breast tumors, draining lymph nodes, adjacent tissues. This clonotype was found a few times. Given a much more abundant clone one base away, this may be a read error. TCRdb re-called the multiplex PCR reads through MiXCR, storing one row per CDR3 protein. The sample holds under 300,000 distinct CDR3 sequences, around 34% seen once. The CDR3 totals 17 residues. CDR1 and CDR2 from the germline V gene are MNHEY and SVGAGI. The V gene lost 9 bases and the J gene lost 0 bases, with 18 bases spanning the gap. Breast cancer patients provided tissue from their axillary draining lymph nodes.

The source material was axillary lymph node tissue. This chain connects TRBV6-5 to TRBJ2-6; D might be TRBD1 or TRBD2, each matching 5 bases. The TCR sequence derives from a female donor with breast cancer. Some clones in this sample may be carry-over from other donors' samples. The DNA of the CDR3 is TGTGCCAGTAAACCGGGGCAGGCCTTCTCTGGGGCCAACGTCCTGACTTTC. As protein: CASKPGQAFSGANVLTF.